This TCR beta chain was captured in a study of blood T cell repertoires in COVID-19. Study-wide background: Sites in the United States, Italy and Spain provided acute and convalescent COVID-19 samples. PBMCs, B-cell-depleted T cells, or T cells were the source of the cDNA or gDNA that made up the material.

In the study's own analysis: Estimates of nucleated cell counts were drawn from the amplification of reference gene primers. TCRdb's table, derived via immunoSEQ multiplex PCR, lists solely in-frame clones and lacks some. D and trimming were read from the DNA, whereas the V and J calls and clone size are those reported in that table. The sample lists roughly 100,000 clones, roughly 80% occurring once. This CDR3 has 16 amino acids. Germline values: CDR1 ENHRY, CDR2 SYGVKD. The germline V and J ends were trimmed by 1 base and 1 base, with 13 bases remaining between them. Recruited during active infection, patients (from Seattle) were subsequently followed longitudinally.

The sequence came from an elderly man with COVID-19, enrolled during active disease. The chain uses TRBV10-3 and TRBJ1-2; no clear D gene. The source material was peripheral blood. CDR3: CAISELDRRVNYGYTF. CDR3 DNA sequence: TGTGCCATCAGTGAGTTGGATCGGCGGGTTAACTATGGCTACACCTTC.